The 6 T cell receptor beta chains below all came from one sample that was sequenced in a study of identical twins. TCRdb recomputed calls from the 5' RACE reads with MiXCR, one row per CDR3 protein. The profile shows 310,000 or so distinct CDR3 sequences, around 8.8% of them singletons. The same data also contributed to another study, on yellow fever vaccine responses in identical twins.

Sequenced: memory (CD45RO+) T cells sorted from blood. The receptors derive from a woman aged 18-29 years in good health.

This clonotype came up many times. The chain carries TRBV25-1 and TRBJ1-5; 7 bases align to TRBD1. Germline-derived CDR1 and CDR2 are MGHDK and SYGVNS. The CDR3 covers 16 residues. The ends lost 2 bases at V and 5 bases at J; junction bases unmatched: 9. Here the CDR3 DNA reads TGTGCCAGCAGTGAAAAATCCAGGGGGGGTGATCAGCCCCAGCATTTT. Residues: CASSEKSRGGDQPQHF. Drawing the rest from reference TRBV25-1 and TRBJ1-5, the complete variable domain is EADIYQTPRYLVIGTGKKITLECSQTMGHDKMYWYQQDPGMELHLIHYSYGVNSTEKGDLSSESTVSRIRTEHFPLTLESARPSHTSQYLCASSEKSRGGDQPQHFGDGTRLSIL.

This clonotype was observed many times. The chain combines TRBV3-1 with TRBJ1-1, with unresolved D. Germline CDR1 reads LGHDT; CDR2 reads YNNKEL (reference sequence). Trimming left V 2 bases short and J 11 bases short, with 12 bases between. The CDR3 is 12 amino acids. Here the CDR3 DNA reads TGTGCCAGCAGCCAACGTGGTCGGGCGGCTTTCTTT. It translates to CASSQRGRAAFF.

This clonotype has a count of ten or more. The chain is built from TRBV2 and TRBJ1-2; D is unclear. Germline V CDR1 and CDR2: SNHLY, FYNNEI. The V end was cut by 0 bases, the J end by 5 bases, with 7 bases between. The CDR3 consists of 13 residues. The CDR3 here is CASSEASGYGYTF. Written as DNA, the CDR3 is TGTGCCAGCAGTGAAGCTTCGGGATATGGCTACACCTTC. Together with reference TRBV2 and TRBJ1-2, the CDR3 gives the full variable domain: EPEVTQTPSHQVTQMGQEVILRCVPISNHLYFYWYRQILGQKVEFLVSFYNNEISEKSEIFDDQFSVERPDGSNFTLKIRSTKLEDSAMYFCASSEASGYGYTFGSGTRLTVV.

This chain connects TRBV2 to TRBJ1-4; TRBD1 agrees at 9 bases. Unmatched junction bases numbered 5, after V lost 5 bases and J lost 7 bases. Germline-derived CDR1 and CDR2 are SNHLY and FYNNEI. The length of the CDR3 is 14 residues. The CDR3 loop is CASSSQGAGEKLFF. In DNA form, the CDR3 reads TGTGCCAGCAGTTCACAGGGGGCGGGTGAAAAACTGTTTTTT. The entire variable domain, with the rest obtained from reference TRBV2 and TRBJ1-4, is as follows: EPEVTQTPSHQVTQMGQEVILRCVPISNHLYFYWYRQILGQKVEFLVSFYNNEISEKSEIFDDQFSVERPDGSNFTLKIRSTKLEDSAMYFCASSSQGAGEKLFFGSGTQLSVL.

The CDR3 bases are TGTGCCAGCGGAGCAGACAGGGCGGCCGGGGAGCTGTTTTTT. Translation: CASGADRAAGELFF. The chain couples TRBV6-4 to TRBJ2-2; 7 nucleotides align to TRBD1. CDR1 and CDR2 (germline): MRHNA, SNTAGT. CDR3 length equals 14 residues. The V and J ends lost 8 bases and 6 bases, in that order; junction bases with no gene match: 9.

This clonotype is judged medium-sized (0.01 to 0.1%). This chain links TRBV11-2 with TRBJ1-5; tentative D call: TRBD1 (5 bases). V lost 0 bases and J 0 bases, leaving 6 bases between the germline ends. From germline, CDR1 is SGHAT and CDR2 FQNNGV. The CDR3 contains 15 residues. The CDR3 sequence is CASSLEGHSNQPQHF. In DNA form, the CDR3 reads TGTGCCAGCAGCTTAGAAGGACATAGCAATCAGCCCCAGCATTTT. Drawing the rest from reference TRBV11-2 and TRBJ1-5, the complete variable domain is EAGVAQSPRYKIIEKRQSVAFWCNPISGHATLYWYQQILGQGPKLLIQFQNNGVVDDSQLPKDRFSAERLKGVDSTLKIQPAKLEDSAVYLCASSLEGHSNQPQHFGDGTRLSIL.